This T cell receptor beta chain was recovered during a study of blood T cell repertoires in COVID-19. Overall study: The origin of the acute and convalescent COVID-19 samples was the United States, Italy and Spain. Nucleic acid was either cDNA or gDNA, and it came from T cells, B-cell-depleted T cells, or PBMCs.

Looked up from germline, CDR1 is KGHSH and CDR2 is LQKENI. CDR3 length: 16 residues. Trimming removed 3 bases from V and 2 bases from J, with 16 bases in between. This clone was seen just once. In the original processing: Researchers report that nucleated cell counts were estimated from reference gene primer amplification. Profiling relied on immunoSEQ multiplex PCR, and the TCRdb table lists in-frame clones only, not all of them. The V and J calls and the clone size are those of that table, but D and trimming were determined from the DNA. The sample has around 70,000 clones; 80% to 85% are singletons.

Sequenced material: peripheral blood. This sequence was found in an older woman with acute or convalescent COVID-19. The rearrangement links TRBV18 to TRBJ1-1; D is possibly TRBD1 (5 bases). The CDR3 DNA sequence: TGTGCCAGCTCACCCTATTCAGACAGTTCAAACACTGAAGCTTTCTTT. Its protein is CASSPYSDSSNTEAFF.